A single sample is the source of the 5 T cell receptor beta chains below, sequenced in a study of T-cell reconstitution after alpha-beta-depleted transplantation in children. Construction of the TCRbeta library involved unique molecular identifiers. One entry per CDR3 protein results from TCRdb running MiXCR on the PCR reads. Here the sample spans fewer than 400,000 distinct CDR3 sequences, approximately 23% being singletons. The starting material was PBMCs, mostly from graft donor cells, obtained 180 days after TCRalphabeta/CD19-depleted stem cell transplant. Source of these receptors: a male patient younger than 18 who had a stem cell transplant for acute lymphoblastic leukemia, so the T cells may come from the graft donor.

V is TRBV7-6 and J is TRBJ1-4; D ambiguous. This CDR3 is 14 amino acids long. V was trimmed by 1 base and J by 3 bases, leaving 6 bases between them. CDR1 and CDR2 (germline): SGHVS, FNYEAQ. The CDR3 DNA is TGTGCCAGCAGCTTAGGGGTGGCTAATGAAAAACTGTTTTTT. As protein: CASSLGVANEKLFF.

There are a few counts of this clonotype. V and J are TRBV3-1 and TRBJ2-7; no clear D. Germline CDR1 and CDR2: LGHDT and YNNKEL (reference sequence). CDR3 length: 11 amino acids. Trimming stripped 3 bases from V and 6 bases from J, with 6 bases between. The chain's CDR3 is CASSHFFEQYF. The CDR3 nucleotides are TGTGCCAGCAGCCATTTTTTCGAGCAGTACTTC.

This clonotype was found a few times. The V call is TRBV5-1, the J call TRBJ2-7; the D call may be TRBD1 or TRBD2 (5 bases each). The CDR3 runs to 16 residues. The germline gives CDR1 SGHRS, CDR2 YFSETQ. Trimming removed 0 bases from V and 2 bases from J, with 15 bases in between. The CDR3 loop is CASSLGLGTATYEQYF. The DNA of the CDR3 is TGCGCCAGCAGCTTGGGGCTCGGGACCGCTACCTACGAGCAGTACTTC.

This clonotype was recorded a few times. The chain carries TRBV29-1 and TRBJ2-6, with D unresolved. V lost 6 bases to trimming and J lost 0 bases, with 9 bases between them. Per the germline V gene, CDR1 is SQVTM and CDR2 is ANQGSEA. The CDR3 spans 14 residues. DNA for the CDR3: TGCAGCGTGATCATCGACTCTGGGGCCAACGTCCTGACTTTC. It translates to CSVIIDSGANVLTF.

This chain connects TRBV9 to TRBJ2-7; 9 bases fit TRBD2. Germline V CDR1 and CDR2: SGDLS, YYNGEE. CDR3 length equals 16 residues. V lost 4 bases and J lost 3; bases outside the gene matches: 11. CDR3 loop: CASSPIGTSSYYEQYF. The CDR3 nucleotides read TGTGCCAGCAGCCCTATTGGGACTAGCAGTTACTACGAGCAGTACTTC.